These 8 T cell receptor beta chains share one sample of origin, sequenced in a study of blood T cells in healthy people across ages. Primed by a sample-barcoded 5' primer and a J-beta primer mix, a second PCR proceeded for 7 to 11 cycles. TCRdb reprocessed the 5' RACE reads via MiXCR and lists one record per CDR3 protein. The sample includes more than 450,000 distinct CDR3 sequences, about 27% of them seen just once. These same data were also listed under a study on T cells of mothers and their children.

The sequencing input was blood. Every receptor here comes from a boy younger than 10 in good health.

The chain combines TRBV7-9 with TRBJ2-5, with D tentatively TRBD1 (5 bases). The better agreement between TRBJ2-7 and the DNA end casts doubt on the J call. The CDR3 spans 13 residues. CDR1 and CDR2 (germline): SEHNR, FQNEAQ (reference sequence). CDR3 sequence: CASSLAGVGEQYF. CDR3 in DNA: TGTGCCAGCAGCTTAGCAGGGGTAGGCGAGCAGTACTTC.

The chain links TRBV4-3 to TRBJ2-7, with 8 positions matching TRBD2. CDR1 is LGHNA and CDR2 is YSLEER in the germline V gene. The V segment lost 0 bases and the J segment 3 bases; nucleotides outside the gene matches: 7. The CDR3 is 16 residues long. CDR3 amino acids: CASSQDGREGSYEQYF. In nucleotides, the CDR3 is TGCGCCAGCAGCCAAGATGGACGGGAGGGCAGCTACGAGCAGTACTTC.

The J gene is TRBJ1-5, the V gene TRBV12-3 or TRBV12-4; D possibly corresponds to TRBD1 (6 bases). The CDR3 sequence is 16 residues long. Trimming took 5 bases from V and 3 from J, leaving 17 bases between them. The CDR3 DNA is TGTGCCAGCAGTCCTAGGGGGTACAGCACCAATCAGCCCCAGCATTTT. Encoded protein: CASSPRGYSTNQPQHF.

The chain has TRBV7-9 and TRBJ2-5; 12 nucleotides line up with TRBD2. This CDR3 is 16 amino acids long. The V segment lost 3 bases and the J segment 2 bases; nucleotides outside the gene matches: 4. The germline gives CDR1 SEHNR, CDR2 FQNEAQ (reference sequence). The CDR3 DNA sequence: TGTGCCAGCAGCTTCAGCGGGACTAGCGGGCAAGAGACCCAGTACTTC. Its protein product is CASSFSGTSGQETQYF.

This clonotype was recorded a few times. This sequence joins TRBV3-1 and TRBJ1-2, with D possibly matching TRBD1 (5 bases). V dropped 4 bases and J dropped 6 bases, with 12 bases sitting between them. The length of the CDR3 is 13 residues. CDR1 and CDR2 from the germline V gene are LGHDT and YNNKEL (reference sequence). CDR3 DNA: TGTGCCAGCAGCCGAGCAGGGTCGGATGGCTACACCTTC. This encodes CASSRAGSDGYTF.

The V and J genes are TRBV27 and TRBJ2-7; 7 bases agree with TRBD2. V lost 5 bases and J lost 4; bases outside the gene matches: 8. This CDR3 contains 14 residues. Germline V gene lookup returns CDR1 MNHEY and CDR2 SMNVEV (reference sequence). CDR3 region: CASSLSGESYEQYF. The CDR3 DNA reads as TGTGCCAGCAGTCTAAGCGGGGAATCGTACGAGCAGTACTTC.

This clonotype was seen only a few times. The chain combines TRBV7-2 with TRBJ1-5, with 7 bases matching TRBD1. Germline trimming cut 4 bases from V and 7 bases from J; bases unmatched to any gene: 4. The CDR3 loop spans 13 amino acids. Germline CDR1 SGHTA, CDR2 FQGNSA. CDR3 protein: CASSSDRDQPQHF. Written as DNA, the CDR3 is TGTGCCAGCAGCTCCGACAGGGACCAGCCCCAGCATTTT.

This clonotype has just a few counts. This chain links TRBV20-1 with TRBJ2-1, with D maybe TRBD2 (7 bases). This CDR3 contains 17 residues. V dropped 3 bases and J dropped 0 bases, with 18 bases sitting between them. The germline V gene encodes CDR1 DFQATT and CDR2 SNEGSKA (reference sequence). CDR3 protein: CSARGAGVKNSYNEQFF. In DNA, the CDR3 is TGCAGTGCTAGGGGGGCGGGGGTGAAAAACTCCTACAATGAGCAGTTCTTC.